These 19 T cell receptor beta chains originate from one sample sequenced in a study of cytomegalovirus exposure and HLA in healthy donors. Only in-frame clones appear in the TCRdb table, and some are missing; sequencing was by immunoSEQ multiplex PCR. The table records 60,000 or so clones, around 90% of them present only once. Sequenced sample: PBMCs. The source is a woman aged 18 to 35 in good health and CMV-seronegative.

This chain links TRBV6-6 with TRBJ2-4; 7 bases map to TRBD1. Germline V gene data show CDR1 as MNHNY and CDR2 as SVGAGI (reference sequence). CDR3 length: 12 residues. Losses at the gene ends were 6 bases for V and 5 bases for J; bases not matched to a gene: 1. This CDR3 reads CASRGTENIQYF. The CDR3 region has the DNA TGTGCCAGCAGGGGGACAGAAAACATTCAGTACTTC.

This clone was detected only a few times. The chain employs TRBV7-9 and TRBJ1-4; 8 bases fit TRBD1. There are 17 residues in the CDR3. V was pared by 1 base and J by 2 bases, with 6 bases of the junction left unmatched. Germline values: CDR1 SEHNR, CDR2 FQNEAQ (reference sequence). CDR3 in DNA: TGTGCCAGCAGCTTAGGGCAGGGGGCGCGGACTAATGAAAAACTGTTTTTT. Its protein is CASSLGQGARTNEKLFF.

V gene TRBV9 combines with J gene TRBJ2-1; TRBD2 matches 9 bases. This CDR3 contains 15 residues. With 3 bases clipped from V and 5 bases from J, the junction kept 6 bases outside the gene matches. Germline V gene data show CDR1 as SGDLS and CDR2 as YYNGEE. CDR3 coding DNA: TGTGCCAGCAGCGGTCGTAGCGGGAGAAACAATGAGCAGTTCTTC. Protein product: CASSGRSGRNNEQFF.

J is TRBJ1-3 and V is TRBV11-2, with D tentatively TRBD1 (6 bases). Germline V gene sequence: CDR1 SGHAT, CDR2 FQNNGV. This CDR3 spans 15 amino acids. V was cut by 8 bases and J by 1 base, with 15 bases left in between. The CDR3 nucleotides read TGTGCCAGCGGCGGGCGTCAGGGGTCTGGAAACACCATATATTTT. It yields the protein CASGGRQGSGNTIYF.

The chain links TRBV2 to TRBJ2-5; tentative D call: TRBD2 (6 bases). V gave up 1 base and J gave up 3 bases, with 9 bases separating them. Germline lookup yields CDR1 SNHLY and CDR2 FYNNEI. The CDR3 sequence is 14 residues long. The CDR3 nucleotides are TGTGCCAGCAGTGAAGGGGGAGGTAAAGAGACCCAGTACTTC. Translation gives CASSEGGGKETQYF.

J is TRBJ1-3 and V is TRBV9, with 7 bases fitting TRBD1. The CDR3 is 19 amino acids. Germline CDR1 and CDR2: SGDLS and YYNGEE. The J segment lost 0 bases and the V segment lost 0 bases, leaving 12 bases of the junction unmatched. The CDR3 nucleotides read TGTGCCAGCAGCGTAGAAGGTATGAGGGACAGCATCTCTGGAAACACCATATATTTT. This gives the protein CASSVEGMRDSISGNTIYF.

The V and J genes are TRBV11-2 and TRBJ1-2; no firm D call. V lost 3 bases and J lost 8, with 10 bases in between. Germline CDR1 is SGHAT and CDR2 is FQNNGV. This CDR3 has 12 residues. The CDR3 loop reads CASSFTGYGYTF. The CDR3 coding sequence is TGTGCCAGCAGCTTTACGGGTTACGGCTACACCTTC. Drawing the rest from reference TRBV11-2 and TRBJ1-2, the complete variable domain is EAGVAQSPRYKIIEKRQSVAFWCNPISGHATLYWYQQILGQGPKLLIQFQNNGVVDDSQLPKDRFSAERLKGVDSTLKIQPAKLEDSAVYLCASSFTGYGYTFGSGTRLTVV.

V and J are TRBV28 and TRBJ2-7; 7 positions agree with TRBD2. Trimming removed 6 bases from V and 0 bases from J; junction bases left unmatched: 5. The germline V gene encodes CDR1 MDHEN and CDR2 SYDVKM. The CDR3 extends over 14 amino acids. CDR3 sequence reads: CASRYTSASYEQYF. The CDR3 DNA sequence: TGTGCCAGCAGATATACTAGCGCCTCCTACGAGCAGTACTTC.

In its sample, this clone was seen a few times. The chain employs TRBV10-2 and TRBJ2-2; TRBD2 is a possible D gene (6 bases). V lost 6 bases and J 0 bases, leaving 14 bases between the germline ends. Germline V CDR1 and CDR2: WSHSY, SAAADI. The CDR3 is 16 amino acids. CDR3 nucleotides: TGCGCCAGCAGCCCCCTTGGGGACTCGAACACCGGGGAGCTGTTTTTT. This translates into CASSPLGDSNTGELFF.

This clone was detected only once. The rearrangement links TRBV30 to TRBJ2-3; a possible D gene is TRBD2 (5 bases). Trimming left V 2 bases short and J 2 bases short, with 17 bases between. Germline V gene sequence: CDR1 GTSNPN, CDR2 SVGIG (reference sequence). The CDR3 runs to 16 residues. In DNA form, the CDR3 reads TGTGCCTGGAGTCGAGGTTTTGAGGGAGTCACAGATACGCAGTATTTT. This encodes CAWSRGFEGVTDTQYF.

V gene TRBV7-6 combines with J gene TRBJ2-3; 7 bases line up with TRBD2. Germline CDR1 and CDR2: SGHVS and FNYEAQ. This CDR3 spans 16 amino acids. The trim removed 3 bases at V and 1 base at J, leaving 7 bases unmatched. The CDR3 sequence is CASSLVAGRGTDTQYF. Written as DNA, the CDR3 is TGTGCCAGCAGCTTGGTAGCGGGTCGAGGCACAGATACGCAGTATTTT.

The chain joins TRBV2 to TRBJ2-7, with D unclear. Germline V gene sequence: CDR1 SNHLY, CDR2 FYNNEI. With 6 bases removed from V and 6 bases from J, the gap between germline ends came to 6 bases. The CDR3 is 10 residues long. The CDR3 DNA reads TGTGCCAGCAGCGGTCTCGAGCAGTACTTC. This translates into CASSGLEQYF.

The chain uses TRBV15 and TRBJ2-5, with 9 bases lining up with TRBD1. CDR3 length: 16 amino acids. Per germline, CDR1 LNHNV and CDR2 YYDKDF (reference sequence). Trimming took 4 bases from V and 7 from J; bases not matched to a gene: 13. CDR3 residues: CATSKGQGWVDGTQYF. The CDR3 DNA sequence: TGTGCCACCAGCAAGGGACAGGGATGGGTTGACGGGACCCAGTACTTC.

V usage is TRBV5-1 and J usage is TRBJ2-2; possible D gene TRBD2, 5 bases. The length of the CDR3 is 14 residues. The germline CDR1 and CDR2 sequences are SGHRS and YFSETQ. Trimming took off 2 bases at V and 4 bases at J, with 9 bases between the two ends. The CDR3 loop reads CASSFEGATGELFF. In DNA, the CDR3 is TGCGCCAGCAGCTTCGAGGGCGCCACCGGGGAGCTGTTTTTT.

The chain recombines TRBV6-5 with TRBJ1-2; D call uncertain. Germline CDR1 MNHEY, CDR2 SVGAGI. CDR3 size: 14 residues. Trimming left V 6 bases short and J 5 bases short, with 16 bases between. The CDR3 DNA follows: TGTGCCAGCAGCTCTTCAGGAGGCCCTTATGGCTACACCTTC. Encoded protein: CASSSSGGPYGYTF.

This chain connects TRBV19 to TRBJ2-5; 8 bases are a match to TRBD1. The CDR3 spans 13 residues. The germline CDR1 and CDR2 sequences are LNHDA and SQIVND (reference sequence). Germline trimming cut 3 bases from V and 3 bases from J; bases unmatched to any gene: 0. The CDR3 region is CASSMDREETQYF. The CDR3 region has the DNA TGTGCCAGTAGTATGGACAGGGAAGAGACCCAGTACTTC.

The count of this clone is one. The rearrangement joins TRBV6-4 to TRBJ2-1; 7 nucleotides line up with TRBD2. Trimming took 2 bases from V and 5 from J; bases not matched to a gene: 6. Per germline, CDR1 MRHNA and CDR2 SNTAGT. This CDR3 has 15 amino acids. The CDR3 DNA is TGTGCCAGCAGTGACACTGCGGGGGATCACAATGAGCAGTTCTTC. It is translated as CASSDTAGDHNEQFF.

The CDR3 spells CASSDLFTSEQYF. The CDR3 DNA reads as TGTGCCAGCAGCGATCTGTTCACTTCCGAGCAGTACTTC. This chain connects TRBV11-2 to TRBJ2-7; D ambiguous. This CDR3 comprises 13 residues. V lost 5 bases, J lost 6 bases, and 14 bases lay in between. Germline lookup yields CDR1 SGHAT and CDR2 FQNNGV.

This chain links TRBV27 with TRBJ2-7; 8 bases are a match to TRBD1. Germline CDR1 is MNHEY and CDR2 is SMNVEV (reference sequence). J gave up 3 bases and V 4 bases, and 2 bases lay outside the gene matches. This CDR3 is built from 13 residues. The CDR3 region has the DNA TGTGCCAGCAGTTACGGGACAGGCTACGAGCAGTACTTC. This sequence encodes CASSYGTGYEQYF.